The next 29 T cell receptor beta chains were all read from a single sample in a study of T cells in Graves' hyperthyroidism and ophthalmopathy. RNA transcripts yielded amplified TCR beta CDR3 regions. The TCR CDR3 first-round RT-PCR relied on the HTBI primer set. TCRdb analysed the multiplex PCR reads with MiXCR anew, one entry per CDR3 protein. Altogether about 760,000 distinct CDR3 sequences are present, 30% to 40% being singletons, with the ten largest covering 30% to 40%. The sequencing input was blood. These receptors were collected from a woman aged 40 to 50 with Graves' hyperthyroidism.

The J gene is TRBJ2-3, the V gene TRBV7-2; no clear D. Germline loops: CDR1 SGHTA, CDR2 FQGNSA. CDR3 size: 13 residues. The V gene lost 10 bases and the J gene lost 1 base, with 12 bases spanning the gap. The CDR3 region is CATEREGTDTQYF. As DNA, the CDR3 is TGTGCCACGGAGCGAGAGGGCACAGATACGCAGTATTTT.

The rearrangement uses TRBV5-5 and TRBJ1-3; D is undetermined. Germline values: CDR1 SGHKS, CDR2 YYEKEE (reference sequence). V dropped 4 bases and J dropped 4 bases, with 21 bases sitting between them. The CDR3 contains 17 residues. The DNA of the CDR3 is TGTGCCAGCAGCCCGGTCGGAGCGGGATCATTCGGAAACACCATATATTTT. It codes for CASSPVGAGSFGNTIYF.

This clonotype was counted a few times. The chain couples TRBV7-9 to TRBJ2-7, with 7 bases matching TRBD1. Trimming took 5 bases from V and 6 from J; bases not matched to a gene: 16. Per the germline V gene, CDR1 is SEHNR and CDR2 is FQNEAQ (reference sequence). The CDR3 loop spans 16 amino acids. In DNA, the CDR3 is TGTGCCAGCAGCCAGGACGCCGGGACAGTTCTTGTCGAGCAGTACTTC. It yields the protein CASSQDAGTVLVEQYF.

This chain links TRBV7-8 with TRBJ1-6; the D gene is possibly TRBD1 (5 bases). Germline CDR1 is SGHVS and CDR2 is FQNEAQ. The CDR3 loop spans 16 amino acids. V lost 5 bases and J 2 bases, leaving 13 bases between the germline ends. CDR3 bases: TGTGCCAGCAGCCAAGGTGGGGACCCCTATAATTCACCCCTCCACTTT. This codes for CASSQGGDPYNSPLHF.

At least ten counts were recorded for this clonotype. V is TRBV20-1 and J is TRBJ2-3; D might be TRBD1 or TRBD2, each matching 6 bases. CDR1 is DFQATT and CDR2 is SNEGSKA in the germline V gene (reference sequence). This CDR3 is 14 amino acids long. The V and J ends lost 6 bases and 1 base respectively, with 14 bases between them. The DNA for the CDR3 is TGCAGTGCCAACAGGGAGGTGGGCACAGATACGCAGTATTTT. Encoded protein: CSANREVGTDTQYF.

This chain links TRBV20-1 with TRBJ2-7, with 8 bases that match TRBD1. The CDR3 has 14 amino acids. V lost 6 bases and J lost 8; bases outside the gene matches: 15. Germline-derived CDR1 and CDR2 are DFQATT and SNEGSKA (reference sequence). CDR3 nucleotides: TGCAGTGCCAAGCCTAGGACAGGGTCGCTGAAGCAGTACTTC. It is translated as CSAKPRTGSLKQYF.

This clonotype was seen repeatedly, ten times or more. The genes are TRBV4-3 and TRBJ1-2; perhaps TRBD1 as D (6 bases). The CDR3 is 12 amino acids. The V end was cut by 7 bases, the J end by 2 bases, with 8 bases between. Germline CDR1 reads LGHNA; CDR2 reads YSLEER. For the CDR3, the DNA is TGCGCCAGCACGGGGGGCAACTATGGCTACACCTTC. This translates into CASTGGNYGYTF.

To note about this clonotype: A junction end diverges from the germline sequence, so it may reflect a read error. The genes are TRBV7-9 and TRBJ1-1; 10 bases fit TRBD1. Germline V gene sequence: CDR1 SEHNR, CDR2 FQNEAQ (reference sequence). The CDR3 is 15 residues long. Here the CDR3 DNA reads TGCGCCAGCAGCCGCTCCGGGACAGGGGACACTGAAGCTTTCTTT. This codes for CASSRSGTGDTEAFF.

In regard to this clonotype: At one boundary the junction diverges from the germline segment, which might be a read error. The chain is built from TRBV24-1 and TRBJ2-5; TRBD1 agrees at 9 bases. The CDR3 runs to 15 residues. The germline gives CDR1 KGHDR, CDR2 SFDVKD. This CDR3 is CATSGPGQGEETQYF. In nucleotides, the CDR3 is TGTGCCACGAGTGGACCGGGACAGGGAGAAGAGACCCAGTACTTC.

CDR3 region: CASSIVAGKETQYF. Here the CDR3 DNA reads TGTGCCAGTAGTATCGTAGCGGGGAAAGAGACCCAGTACTTC. The genes are TRBV19 and TRBJ2-5; TRBD2 matches at 8 bases. This CDR3 is 14 amino acids long. CDR1 is LNHDA, CDR2 SQIVND, per germline (reference sequence). V gave up 3 bases and J gave up 3 bases; unmatched junction bases: 3. The full variable domain, rest sourced from reference TRBV19 and TRBJ2-5, is DGGITQSPKYLFRKEGQNVTLSCEQNLNHDAMYWYRQDPGQGLRLIYYSQIVNDFQKGDIAEGYSVSREKKESFPLTVTSAQKNPTAFYLCASSIVAGKETQYFGPGTRLLVL.

The chain links TRBV7-9 to TRBJ1-3; D not resolved. V shed 1 base and J shed 0 bases, with 19 bases lying between them. Germline-derived CDR1 and CDR2 are SEHNR and FQNEAQ (reference sequence). CDR3 size: 19 residues. Here the CDR3 reads CASSLGYEGRRYSGNTIYF. Written as DNA, the CDR3 is TGTGCCAGCAGCTTAGGCTATGAGGGAAGACGGTACTCTGGAAACACCATATATTTT. The full variable domain, rest sourced from reference TRBV7-9 and TRBJ1-3, is DTGVSQNPRHKITKRGQNVTFRCDPISEHNRLYWYRQTLGQGPEFLTYFQNEAQLEKSRLLSDRFSAERPKGSFSTLEIQRTEQGDSAMYLCASSLGYEGRRYSGNTIYFGEGSWLTVV.

CDR3 bases: TGTGCCAGCAGCCTCGATGGGACACCAACTAATGAAAAACTGTTTTTT. As protein: CASSLDGTPTNEKLFF. The chain is built from TRBV11-1 and TRBJ1-4; possible D gene TRBD1, 6 bases. Trimming pared 5 bases from V and 0 bases from J, leaving 13 bases between. Looked up from germline, CDR1 is SGHAT and CDR2 is FQDESV (reference sequence). The CDR3 extends over 16 amino acids.

The chain uses TRBV25-1 and TRBJ2-3; D ambiguous. Germline assignment: CDR1 MGHDK and CDR2 SYGVNS. V shed 3 bases and J shed 2 bases, with 12 bases lying between them. The CDR3 loop spans 15 amino acids. The DNA of the CDR3 is TGTGCCAGCAGTGAGTCCTCCCAAAACACAGATACGCAGTATTTT. Protein product: CASSESSQNTDTQYF.

This clonotype was seen at least ten times. The CDR3 nucleotides are TGTGCCAGCAGCTTCAATAGCGACACCATATATTTT. Translation gives CASSFNSDTIYF. The rearrangement links TRBV7-2 to TRBJ1-3; D call uncertain. V was shortened by 3 bases and J by 8 bases, with 8 bases between the two germline ends. The CDR3 runs to 12 residues. Germline CDR1 is SGHTA and CDR2 is FQGNSA.

As for this clonotype: A much larger clone differs from this one at a single base, so this may be a read error. The rearrangement joins TRBV19 to TRBJ1-1; D call uncertain. This CDR3 is 11 amino acids long. Germline CDR1 and CDR2: LNHDA and SQIVND (reference sequence). The CDR3 DNA is TGTGCCAGTAGTTCCGGACCTGAAACTTTCTTT. Its translation is CASSSGPETFF.

The chain employs TRBV7-2 and TRBJ2-3; D gene uncertain. There are 12 residues in the CDR3. The V end was cut by 2 bases, the J end by 2 bases, with 2 bases between. Per the germline V gene, CDR1 is SGHTA and CDR2 is FQGNSA. The CDR3 is CASSLFTDTQYF. Written as DNA, the CDR3 is TGTGCCAGCAGCTTATTCACAGATACGCAGTATTTT.

The chain has TRBV5-8 and TRBJ1-5, with 8 bases aligning to TRBD1. This CDR3 has 20 amino acids. CDR1 is SGHTS and CDR2 is YDEGEE in the germline V gene. V lost 5 bases and J lost 0; bases outside the gene matches: 19. The CDR3 spells CASRPLGQGQEVGSNQPQHF. The CDR3 DNA sequence: TGTGCCAGCAGGCCCCTCGGACAGGGACAAGAAGTGGGTAGCAATCAGCCCCAGCATTTT.

As for this clonotype: This may be a read error, as it is one base from a much larger clone. J is TRBJ1-6 and V is TRBV10-3; maybe TRBD1 (5 bases). Trimming took 3 bases from V and 3 from J, leaving 9 bases between them. This CDR3 contains 15 residues. CDR1 is ENHRY, CDR2 SYGVKD, per germline. CDR3 nucleotide sequence: TGTGCCATCAGTGATGGGGGGAGCTATAATTCACCCCTCCACTTT. Its translation is CAISDGGSYNSPLHF.

In this sample, this clonotype turned up many times. This chain connects TRBV12-3 or TRBV12-4 to TRBJ1-2; D uncertain. The V gene lost 3 bases and the J gene lost 5 bases, with 7 bases spanning the gap. The CDR3 totals 12 residues. As DNA, the CDR3 is TGTGCCAGCAGTTTTGATCTGTATGGCTACACCTTC. It encodes CASSFDLYGYTF.

As concerns this clonotype: One end of the junction is discordant with germline, which a read error may explain. The CDR3 DNA sequence: TGTGCCAGCAGTTTGGTGCAGGGGAGCAATCACCCCCAGCATTTT. It encodes CASSLVQGSNHPQHF. The V gene is TRBV12-3 or TRBV12-4, the J gene TRBJ1-5; D might be TRBD1 (6 bases). The CDR3 extends over 15 amino acids.

A few counts support this clonotype. J is TRBJ2-5 and V is TRBV9, with D perhaps TRBD1 (6 bases). V lost 0 bases and J lost 2, with 17 bases in between. The CDR3 extends over 17 amino acids. Germline V lookup: CDR1 SGDLS, CDR2 YYNGEE. CDR3 bases: TGTGCCAGCAGCGTAGCTACAGTGGGGGCTGGGCAAGAGACCCAGTACTTC. This codes for CASSVATVGAGQETQYF.

On this clonotype itself: A much bigger clone sits one base away, suggesting this may be a read error. The rearrangement links TRBV5-6 to TRBJ2-7; D possibly corresponds to TRBD2 (5 bases). This CDR3 contains 13 residues. V lost 5 bases and J 9 bases, leaving 18 bases between the germline ends. Germline V gene data show CDR1 as SGHDT and CDR2 as YYEEEE. CDR3 nucleotides: TGTGCCAGCAGGCGGACGGGAATTGGCGGGCAGTACTTC. It specifies CASRRTGIGGQYF. The variable domain in full, with the rest retrieved from reference TRBV5-6 and TRBJ2-7, is DAGVTQSPTHLIKTRGQQVTLRCSPKSGHDTVSWYQQALGQGPQFIFQYYEEEERQRGNFPDRFSGHQFPNYSSELNVNALLLGDSALYLCASRRTGIGGQYFGPGTRLTVT.

This clonotype was seen many times. This rearrangement joins TRBV14 to TRBJ1-6; no reliable D call. The CDR3 is 14 residues long. CDR1 SGHDN and CDR2 FVKESK come from the germline V gene. V lost 4 bases and J lost 9, with 13 bases in between. The CDR3 DNA is TGTGCCAGCAGCCCCCCGGGCCGGGGTTCACCCCTCCACTTT. Its protein product is CASSPPGRGSPLHF.

There are a few counts of this clonotype. The chain is built from TRBV6-5 and TRBJ1-1; D may be TRBD1 (5 bases). The CDR3 loop spans 13 amino acids. In germline, CDR1 is MNHEY, CDR2 SVGAGI. The V and J ends lost 8 bases and 6 bases respectively, with 16 bases between them. CDR3 nucleotides: TGTGCCAGCCGCAACGGTTTGGGGGCTGAAGCTTTCTTT. This gives the protein CASRNGLGAEAFF.

Concerning this clonotype: A much larger clone lies one base from this, so it may be a read error. This chain links TRBV9 with TRBJ2-7; 9 positions match TRBD1. J gave up 5 bases and V 3 bases, and 3 bases lay outside the gene matches. The germline CDR1 and CDR2 sequences are SGDLS and YYNGEE. The CDR3 has 13 residues. This CDR3 is CASSGDRAHEQYF. The CDR3 DNA follows: TGTGCCAGCAGCGGGGACAGGGCCCACGAGCAGTACTTC.

The V gene is TRBV4-1, the J gene TRBJ1-5; 8 nucleotides agree with TRBD1. The CDR3 has 17 residues. Per germline, CDR1 MGHRA and CDR2 YSYEKL. V was pared by 1 base and J by 6 bases, with 11 bases of the junction left unmatched. CDR3 region: CASSQVLRQGLIQPQHF. DNA for the CDR3: TGCGCCAGCAGCCAAGTCCTTCGACAGGGGTTGATTCAGCCCCAGCATTTT.

This clonotype was found a few times. V gene TRBV5-1 combines with J gene TRBJ1-6; 9 bases fit TRBD1. CDR3 length: 16 amino acids. Unmatched junction bases numbered 2, after V lost 0 bases and J lost 4 bases. CDR1 and CDR2 from the germline V gene are SGHRS and YFSETQ. The CDR3 coding sequence is TGCGCCAGCAGCTTGGCAGGACAGGGGTATAATTCACCCCTCCACTTT. As protein: CASSLAGQGYNSPLHF.

V is TRBV19 and J is TRBJ2-7; perhaps D is TRBD1 or TRBD2 (5 bases each). The CDR3 is made up of 15 amino acids. The germline V and J ends were trimmed by 10 bases and 1 base, with 20 bases remaining between them. Germline V gene data show CDR1 as LNHDA and CDR2 as SQIVND (reference sequence). The CDR3 DNA follows: TGTGCCACCCGAACGGGACCACTCGGGTCCTACGAGCAGTACGTC. Protein sequence: CATRTGPLGSYEQYV.

The rearrangement uses TRBV7-2 and TRBJ1-3; D is ambiguous. CDR3 length: 15 residues. V was pared by 2 bases and J by 4 bases, with 12 bases between. Germline-derived CDR1 and CDR2 are SGHTA and FQGNSA. CDR3 sequence: CASSLSMTGGNTIYF. CDR3 in DNA: TGTGCCAGCAGCTTAAGTATGACCGGCGGAAACACCATATATTTT.